This entry lists 23 T cell receptor beta chains sequenced from one sample in a study of shared clonotypes between healthy human individuals. Assay: immunoSEQ multiplex PCR; the TCRdb copy retains only in-frame clones and omits some. In the table there are some 2,500,000 clones, about 90% of which are singletons. Sequencing was carried out using naive CD4+ T cells from PBMCs. Indicated subset: CD45RA+ positively selected. These receptors all stem from a young man in good health. Some clones in this sample may be carry-over from other donors' samples.

V and J are TRBV27 and TRBJ1-3, with unresolved D. The V and J ends lost 10 bases and 0 bases respectively, with 13 bases between them. The CDR3 is 14 residues long. CDR1 and CDR2 from the germline V gene are MNHEY and SMNVEV (reference sequence). The CDR3 is CATRGLGSGNTIYF. The CDR3 bases are TGTGCCACCCGCGGGTTGGGCTCTGGAAACACCATATATTTT.

The V gene is TRBV28, the J gene TRBJ1-6; D remains ambiguous. The length of the CDR3 is 13 residues. V dropped 6 bases and J dropped 6 bases, with 9 bases sitting between them. Germline V gene sequence: CDR1 MDHEN, CDR2 SYDVKM. The CDR3 bases are TGTGCCAGCAGGCGGGCCGGTAATTCACCCCTCCACTTT. Translated, it gives CASRRAGNSPLHF.

This chain joins TRBV4-1 and TRBJ2-1, with 7 bases identical to TRBD2. Germline lookup yields CDR1 MGHRA and CDR2 YSYEKL. V lost 1 base and J lost 8; bases outside the gene matches: 11. CDR3 size: 16 residues. The DNA of the CDR3 is TGCGCCAGCAGCCAAGTAGGTGGTGCGGGAGAACATGAGCAGTTCTTC. It yields the protein CASSQVGGAGEHEQFF.

J is TRBJ2-7 and V is TRBV29-1; 7 bases align to TRBD1. The V gene end was trimmed by 4 bases and the J gene end by 2 bases; junction bases not matched to a gene: 5. Germline lookup yields CDR1 SQVTM and CDR2 ANQGSEA. This CDR3 region has 13 residues. CDR3 nucleotide sequence: TGCAGCGTTGGACAGGGCCTTACCTACGAGCAGTACTTC. Amino acid sequence: CSVGQGLTYEQYF.

The gene calls are TRBV5-1 and TRBJ2-1; 12 nucleotides align to TRBD1. Trimming removed 4 bases from V and 10 bases from J; junction bases left unmatched: 6. Germline values: CDR1 SGHRS, CDR2 YFSETQ. The CDR3 contains 14 residues. Here the CDR3 reads CASSTGTGGLEQFF. The CDR3 DNA reads as TGCGCCAGCAGCACCGGGACAGGGGGCTTGGAGCAGTTCTTC. Full variable domain (outside the CDR3, taken from reference TRBV5-1 and TRBJ2-1): KAGVTQTPRYLIKTRGQQVTLSCSPISGHRSVSWYQQTPGQGLQFLFEYFSETQRNKGNFPGRFSGRQFSNSRSEMNVSTLELGDSALYLCASSTGTGGLEQFFGPGTRLTVL.

The chain uses TRBV28 and TRBJ2-7; D remains ambiguous. Germline values: CDR1 MDHEN, CDR2 SYDVKM. The CDR3 totals 12 residues. Trimming cost V 6 bases and J 7 bases, with 13 bases left between them. The CDR3 is CASSTVLREQYF. In DNA form, the CDR3 reads TGTGCCAGCAGCACAGTTTTAAGGGAGCAGTACTTC. Combining the CDR3 with reference TRBV28 and TRBJ2-7 gives the whole variable domain DVKVTQSSRYLVKRTGEKVFLECVQDMDHENMFWYRQDPGLGLRLIYFSYDVKMKEKGDIPEGYSVSREKKERFSLILESASTNQTSMYLCASSTVLREQYFGPGTRLTVT.

As concerns this clone: Different DNA sequences within this sample yield the same CDR3. V is TRBV27 and J is TRBJ1-4; no clear D gene. Germline V gene data show CDR1 as MNHEY and CDR2 as SMNVEV (reference sequence). V lost 2 bases, J lost 0 bases, and 4 bases lay in between. CDR3 length equals 14 residues. The CDR3 is CASSLKATNEKLFF. The CDR3 DNA follows: TGTGCCAGCAGTTTAAAAGCAACTAATGAAAAACTGTTTTTT.

V and J are TRBV4-1 and TRBJ2-3; weak D call: TRBD2 (5 bases). The CDR3 consists of 14 residues. The V gene's germline CDR1 is MGHRA and CDR2 YSYEKL. The V end was cut by 0 bases, the J end by 2 bases, with 6 bases between. CDR3 residues: CASSQDGDTDTQYF. Written as DNA, the CDR3 is TGCGCCAGCAGCCAAGACGGGGACACAGATACGCAGTATTTT.

The rearrangement uses TRBV18 and TRBJ1-1; D is possibly TRBD1 (6 bases). Germline V gives CDR1 KGHSH, CDR2 LQKENI. Trimming shortened V by 7 bases and J by 4 bases, and 13 bases separated the two germline ends. The CDR3 totals 13 residues. The chain's CDR3 is CASLGGDRTEAFF. As DNA, the CDR3 is TGTGCCAGCTTGGGGGGCGACCGCACTGAAGCTTTCTTT.

This chain connects TRBV18 to TRBJ2-7; D call uncertain. The CDR3 extends over 14 amino acids. Trimming shortened V by 0 bases and J by 2 bases, and 8 bases separated the two germline ends. Germline CDR1 is KGHSH and CDR2 is LQKENI. The CDR3 region is CASSPPVVTYEQYF. The CDR3 DNA sequence: TGTGCCAGCTCACCACCGGTCGTGACCTACGAGCAGTACTTC.

The chain couples TRBV28 to TRBJ1-2; no definite D call. The CDR3 consists of 14 residues. Germline assignment: CDR1 MDHEN and CDR2 SYDVKM. Trimming left V 2 bases short and J 0 bases short, with 7 bases between. The CDR3 coding sequence is TGTGCCAGCAGTTTAGGACTCTCTAACTATGGCTACACCTTC. This encodes CASSLGLSNYGYTF.

The chain carries TRBV15 and TRBJ2-2; no clear D. The CDR3 contains 16 residues. Per the germline V gene, CDR1 is LNHNV and CDR2 is YYDKDF (reference sequence). Trimming cost V 0 bases and J 5 bases, with 13 bases left between them. CDR3 loop: CATSRDLGVRTGELFF. In nucleotides, the CDR3 is TGTGCCACCAGCAGAGATCTTGGGGTTAGGACCGGGGAGCTGTTTTTT.

The chain links TRBV9 to TRBJ1-2; D uncertain. Per the germline V gene, CDR1 is SGDLS and CDR2 is YYNGEE. The CDR3 extends over 16 amino acids. V was pared by 0 bases and J by 2 bases, with 14 bases between. CDR3 sequence: CASSVEVGSPNYGYTF. CDR3 nucleotides: TGTGCCAGCAGCGTAGAAGTTGGCTCCCCCAACTATGGCTACACCTTC.

The V call is TRBV11-2, the J call TRBJ2-3; D remains ambiguous. The V and J ends lost 0 bases and 4 bases respectively, with 5 bases between them. The germline gives CDR1 SGHAT, CDR2 FQNNGV. This CDR3 region has 13 residues. CDR3 residues: CASSLDQADTQYF. The CDR3, as DNA: TGTGCCAGCAGCTTAGATCAGGCAGATACGCAGTATTTT.

This chain connects TRBV28 to TRBJ2-4; the D gene is possibly TRBD2 (6 bases). The CDR3 spans 15 residues. The germline gives CDR1 MDHEN, CDR2 SYDVKM. The V end was cut by 0 bases, the J end by 2 bases, with 8 bases between. The CDR3 DNA follows: TGTGCCAGCAGTTTATGGCGGGAATCCAAAAACATTCAGTACTTC. This encodes CASSLWRESKNIQYF.

This clone was detected once. The gene calls are TRBV6-1 and TRBJ2-1; TRBD2 aligns across 11 bases. This CDR3 has 18 residues. Germline CDR1 reads MNHNS; CDR2 reads SASEGT. V lost 1 base to trimming and J lost 2 bases; unmatched junction nucleotides: 7. CDR3 in DNA: TGTGCCAGCAGTGAAGGCTGGACTAGCGGGTTAACCTACAATGAGCAGTTCTTC. Its translation: CASSEGWTSGLTYNEQFF.

This rearrangement joins TRBV19 to TRBJ2-3; 11 bases fit TRBD1. V trimming: 4 bases; J trimming: 7 bases; junction bases outside the gene matches: 7. The CDR3 extends over 15 amino acids. Per germline, CDR1 LNHDA and CDR2 SQIVND (reference sequence). The DNA for the CDR3 is TGTGCCAGTAGTACACAGGACAGGGGGCTTAATACGCAGTATTTT. Translation gives CASSTQDRGLNTQYF.

Only one count was recorded for this clone. The chain recombines TRBV5-4 with TRBJ2-1, with 8 bases fitting TRBD1. The V segment lost 2 bases and the J segment 7 bases; nucleotides outside the gene matches: 8. Looked up from germline, CDR1 is SGHNT and CDR2 is YYREEE (reference sequence). There are 15 residues in the CDR3. In DNA form, the CDR3 reads TGTGCCAGCAGCTTCCCAGGGGGCGAAGGGAATGAGCAGTTCTTC. Translation: CASSFPGGEGNEQFF.

With regard to this clone: Other nucleotide sequences from this sample produce the same CDR3. The chain combines TRBV7-2 with TRBJ1-1, with D hard to call. The CDR3 has 13 residues. V was clipped by 3 bases and J by 1 base, with 6 bases between them. Per germline, CDR1 SGHTA and CDR2 FQGNSA. CDR3 DNA sequence: TGTGCCAGCAGCTTGGAGAGGAACACTGAAGCTTTCTTT. It translates to CASSLERNTEAFF.

V and J are TRBV7-9 and TRBJ2-7; D possibly corresponds to TRBD2 (6 bases). The CDR3 runs to 14 residues. Germline CDR1 reads SEHNR; CDR2 reads FQNEAQ (reference sequence). V lost 3 bases and J lost 3, with 12 bases in between. Here the CDR3 reads CASSLAPGSYEQYF. CDR3 bases: TGTGCCAGCAGCTTGGCCCCCGGGAGCTACGAGCAGTACTTC. Looking up the rest from reference TRBV7-9 and TRBJ2-7 gives the full variable domain: DTGVSQNPRHKITKRGQNVTFRCDPISEHNRLYWYRQTLGQGPEFLTYFQNEAQLEKSRLLSDRFSAERPKGSFSTLEIQRTEQGDSAMYLCASSLAPGSYEQYFGPGTRLTVT.

This chain connects TRBV29-1 to TRBJ2-7, with TRBD2 matching 7 bases. CDR1 and CDR2 (germline): SQVTM, ANQGSEA. Trimming removed 3 bases from V and 6 bases from J; junction bases left unmatched: 2. CDR3 size: 11 residues. The CDR3 spells CSVEWGGEQYF. The CDR3 nucleotides read TGCAGCGTTGAGTGGGGGGGCGAGCAGTACTTC.

Written as DNA, the CDR3 is TGCGCCAGCAACCCTCGACAGGGAGGAGGCCCCTACAATGAGCAGTTCTTC. It translates to CASNPRQGGGPYNEQFF. The gene calls are TRBV5-1 and TRBJ2-1; perhaps TRBD1 as D (7 bases). V shed 6 bases and J shed 2 bases, with 21 bases lying between them. The CDR3 has 17 amino acids. Germline loops: CDR1 SGHRS, CDR2 YFSETQ.

V gene TRBV15 combines with J gene TRBJ1-2; possibly TRBD1 for D (5 bases). Trimming shortened V by 0 bases and J by 1 base, and 9 bases separated the two germline ends. CDR3 length: 15 amino acids. Germline-derived CDR1 and CDR2 are LNHNV and YYDKDF (reference sequence). In DNA form, the CDR3 reads TGTGCCACCAGCAGAGACAGGGTTGTTAACTATGGCTACACCTTC. As protein: CATSRDRVVNYGYTF.